Presented here are 32 T cell receptor beta chains from one specimen sequenced in a study of post-analysis software for immune sequencing data. Study findings and constraints: TRBV segments more frequent in patients than in controls numbered roughly 5 and included TRBV5-6, TRBV5-1 and TRBV20-1.

What these receptors recognize is not known. Every TCR beta cDNA library bore unique molecular identifiers. TCRdb re-called the PCR reads through MiXCR, storing one row per CDR3 protein. Found here are around 500,000 distinct CDR3 sequences, 30% to 40% of them singletons; the top ten hold under 7%. Sequencing was done on a sample of blood. These receptors all come from a girl younger than 18 with multiple sclerosis.

This clonotype was observed a single time. V gene TRBV7-3 combines with J gene TRBJ2-2; TRBD1 agrees at 8 bases. V shed 5 bases, J shed 3 bases, and the junction held 11 bases outside the gene matches. CDR1 and CDR2 (germline): SGHTA, FQGTGA. This CDR3 region has 17 residues. CDR3 loop: CASSPGATGAYTGELFF. The CDR3 DNA sequence: TGTGCCAGCAGCCCTGGGGCGACAGGGGCTTACACCGGGGAGCTGTTTTTT.

The sample holds a few counts of this clonotype. This chain uses TRBV20-1 with TRBJ2-5; 11 positions agree with TRBD2. CDR1 DFQATT and CDR2 SNEGSKA come from the germline V gene (reference sequence). CDR3 size: 16 residues. V was pared by 1 base and J by 3 bases, with 7 bases of the junction left unmatched. The CDR3 nucleotides are TGCAGTGCTAGAGCCCCTAGCGGGGGGTGGAAAGAGACCCAGTACTTC. It translates to CSARAPSGGWKETQYF.

The chain has TRBV7-8 and TRBJ1-6, with a tentative D call TRBD1 (6 bases). V lost 5 bases and J lost 6, with 20 bases in between. The V gene's germline CDR1 is SGHVS and CDR2 FQNEAQ. The CDR3 is 17 residues long. The CDR3 nucleotides read TGTGCCAGCAGCCCTCGAGGGGGTCCCTTTTCTAATTCACCCCTCCACTTT. Residues: CASSPRGGPFSNSPLHF.

This clonotype has a handful of counts. The chain employs TRBV6-2 or TRBV6-3 and TRBJ2-1; no clear D gene. V dropped 4 bases and J dropped 4 bases, with 8 bases sitting between them. From germline, CDR1 is MNHEY and CDR2 SVGEGT. The CDR3 contains 13 residues. CDR3 sequence reads: CASSSPSYNEQFF. The CDR3 DNA reads as TGTGCCAGCAGTTCTCCATCTTACAATGAGCAGTTCTTC.

This clonotype has only a few counts. The chain recombines TRBV29-1 with TRBJ1-1; D possibly corresponds to TRBD1 (6 bases). CDR1 and CDR2 (germline): SQVTM, ANQGSEA. CDR3 size: 12 residues. Between the trimmed V and J ends, which lost 6 bases and 5 bases, there was a span of 13 bases. The CDR3 loop reads CSVQGGGTEAFF. The CDR3 DNA reads as TGCAGCGTACAGGGAGGAGGGACTGAAGCTTTCTTT.

The chain combines TRBV12-3 or TRBV12-4 with TRBJ1-5, with D possibly TRBD1 on 5 matching bases. The CDR3 is made up of 17 amino acids. The ends were cut back, 2 bases at V and 5 bases at J, with 19 bases in the middle. The CDR3 DNA follows: TGTGCCAGCAGTTTAAGGGCCAGGGTGGAATCCCATCAGCCCCAGCATTTT. Translating gives CASSLRARVESHQPQHF.

This clonotype was counted only a few times. The rearrangement links TRBV29-1 to TRBJ1-2; D remains unclear. Germline CDR1 and CDR2: SQVTM and ANQGSEA. The CDR3 runs to 13 residues. V lost 3 bases to trimming and J lost 5 bases, with 13 bases between them. The CDR3 loop is CSVEDRGVYGYTF. DNA for the CDR3: TGCAGCGTTGAGGACCGCGGGGTATATGGCTACACCTTC.

This clonotype has just a few counts. The gene calls are TRBV6-5 and TRBJ2-5; tentatively, D is TRBD2 (7 bases). V was clipped by 0 bases and J by 4 bases, with 15 bases between them. The CDR3 has 16 amino acids. The germline gives CDR1 MNHEY, CDR2 SVGAGI. In nucleotides, the CDR3 is TGTGCCAGCAGTTACTCGGGAGGGGGGGCCATAGAGACCCAGTACTTC. It codes for CASSYSGGGAIETQYF.

The chain combines TRBV7-6 with TRBJ2-1; 12 bases agree with TRBD2. Trimming at V came to 2 bases and at J to 10 bases, leaving 9 bases not matched to a gene. Germline V gene data show CDR1 as SGHVS and CDR2 as FNYEAQ. The CDR3 is 16 amino acids. CDR3 DNA: TGTGCCAGCAGCTTACCTCGACTAGCGGGGGTGGGGGAGCAGTTCTTC. Translated: CASSLPRLAGVGEQFF.

In DNA, the CDR3 is TGTGCCAGCAGTGAAGGGAGTGATACGCAGTATTTT. It codes for CASSEGSDTQYF. The rearrangement links TRBV6-1 to TRBJ2-3; D is unresolved. V gave up 1 base and J gave up 6 bases, with 5 bases separating them. Germline V gene data show CDR1 as MNHNS and CDR2 as SASEGT. The CDR3 is 12 amino acids.

The V call is TRBV18, the J call TRBJ2-1; the D is unclear. V was pared by 1 base and J by 0 bases, with 7 bases between. Germline loops: CDR1 KGHSH, CDR2 LQKENI. CDR3 size: 15 residues. Here the CDR3 DNA reads TGTGCCAGCTCACCACGTGGTGACTCCTACAATGAGCAGTTCTTC. Protein product: CASSPRGDSYNEQFF.

This clonotype was counted a few times. The junction does not match germline at one end; this may be a read error. CDR3: CASSPALETAQGTQYF. CDR3 DNA sequence: TGTGCCAGCAGCCCGGCGCTAGAGACTGCCCAAGGGACCCAGTACTTC. This chain connects TRBV7-2 to TRBJ2-5; the D is unclear. The CDR3 totals 16 residues. Germline loops: CDR1 SGHTA, CDR2 FQGNSA. Based on the CDR3 plus reference TRBV7-2 and TRBJ2-5, the full variable domain is GAGVSQSPSNKVTEKGKDVELRCDPISGHTALYWYRQSLGQGLEFLIYFQGNSAPDKSGLPSDRFSAERTGGSVSTLTIQRTQQEDSAVYLCASSPALETAQGTQYFGPGTRLLVL.

The chain employs TRBV9 and TRBJ1-2; TRBD1 aligns across 8 bases. CDR3 length: 14 amino acids. V lost 3 bases to trimming and J lost 4 bases; unmatched junction nucleotides: 5. Germline V gene data show CDR1 as SGDLS and CDR2 as YYNGEE. The CDR3 spells CASSAEQGVYGYTF. In nucleotides, the CDR3 is TGTGCCAGCAGCGCAGAACAGGGGGTCTATGGCTACACCTTC.

The V and J genes are TRBV6-5 and TRBJ1-1; no clear D gene. The V and J ends lost 4 bases and 4 bases respectively, with 13 bases between them. CDR1 is MNHEY, CDR2 SVGAGI, per germline. This CDR3 spans 14 amino acids. The CDR3 loop reads CASSSPSLGTEAFF. CDR3 nucleotides: TGTGCCAGCAGTTCACCCAGTCTGGGCACTGAAGCTTTCTTT.

This clonotype was counted between two and nine times. The V gene is TRBV7-8, the J gene TRBJ1-2; 7 nucleotides line up with TRBD1. Unmatched junction bases numbered 5, after V lost 1 base and J lost 0 bases. This CDR3 has 16 amino acids. Germline V CDR1 and CDR2: SGHVS, FQNEAQ. CDR3 in DNA: TGTGCCAGCAGCTTAGGACAGGGCCGCGCTAACTATGGCTACACCTTC. Translating gives CASSLGQGRANYGYTF.

This clonotype showed up just a few times. The rearrangement joins TRBV20-1 to TRBJ2-4; D is unresolved. The V and J ends lost 1 base and 0 bases respectively, with 10 bases between them. The CDR3 runs 15 residues. Germline CDR1 is DFQATT and CDR2 is SNEGSKA (reference sequence). The CDR3 sequence: CSARVGNLAKNIQYF. The CDR3 nucleotides read TGCAGTGCTAGAGTGGGAAACCTAGCCAAAAACATTCAGTACTTC.

The chain combines TRBV5-1 with TRBJ2-5; D possibly corresponds to TRBD2 (5 bases). Germline V lookup: CDR1 SGHRS, CDR2 YFSETQ. The CDR3 is made up of 14 amino acids. The V gene lost 0 bases and the J gene lost 5 bases, with 11 bases spanning the gap. This CDR3 is CASSLAVGLETQYF. In nucleotides, the CDR3 is TGCGCCAGCAGCTTGGCCGTCGGACTCGAGACCCAGTACTTC.

In its sample, this clonotype was seen many times. This chain uses TRBV5-1 with TRBJ2-7; D is unclear. This CDR3 is 13 amino acids long. Trimming left V 0 bases short and J 5 bases short, with 9 bases between. Germline V gives CDR1 SGHRS, CDR2 YFSETQ. The CDR3 protein is CASSLGIPDEQYF. CDR3 coding DNA: TGCGCCAGCAGCTTGGGAATCCCCGACGAGCAGTACTTC.

Concerning this clonotype itself: A junction boundary mismatches the germline segment, possibly from a read error. V and J are TRBV6-5 and TRBJ2-4; TRBD2 aligns across 12 bases. The last part of the DNA fits TRBJ2-7 better; the J call may be wrong. Germline V CDR1 and CDR2: MNHEY, SVGAGI. The CDR3 is made up of 16 amino acids. In DNA form, the CDR3 reads TGTGCCTGCAGTTACACTACTAGCGGGGGGTCCTACGAGCAGTACTTC. It yields the protein CACSYTTSGGSYEQYF.

The V gene is TRBV6-1, the J gene TRBJ1-5; possible D gene TRBD1, 5 bases. The germline CDR1 and CDR2 sequences are MNHNS and SASEGT. V lost 1 base and J 3 bases, leaving 13 bases between the germline ends. This CDR3 spans 16 amino acids. The CDR3 is CASSEEWGLTNQPQHF. The CDR3 bases are TGTGCCAGCAGTGAAGAATGGGGACTTACCAATCAGCCCCAGCATTTT.

This clonotype was found a few times. The chain couples TRBV6-5 to TRBJ1-1, with no clear D. In germline, CDR1 is MNHEY, CDR2 SVGAGI. Trimming cost V 0 bases and J 0 bases, with 14 bases left between them. The length of the CDR3 is 17 residues. The CDR3 loop reads CASSYSMQAIMNTEAFF. CDR3 nucleotides: TGTGCCAGCAGTTACTCGATGCAGGCAATTATGAACACTGAAGCTTTCTTT.

This clonotype was found a few times. With a much larger clone just one base away, this may be a read error. The chain carries TRBV11-2 and TRBJ2-5, with D tentatively TRBD1 (6 bases). The J call may not be correct, given that the DNA end is closer to TRBJ2-7. This CDR3 has 15 residues. Germline V gene data show CDR1 as SGHAT and CDR2 as FQNNGV. This CDR3 is CASSLMAGASIEQYF. In DNA, the CDR3 is TGTGCCAGCAGCTTAATGGCAGGGGCCAGTATCGAGCAGTACTTC.

The sample holds a few counts of this clonotype. This sequence joins TRBV7-3 and TRBJ2-1, with a tentative D call TRBD1 (6 bases). Trimming stripped 5 bases from V and 6 bases from J, with 17 bases between. The CDR3 covers 15 residues. Germline V gives CDR1 SGHTA, CDR2 FQGTGA. The CDR3 reads CASSIRGGGGNEQFF. The CDR3 nucleotides are TGTGCCAGCAGCATCCGAGGGGGTGGAGGCAATGAGCAGTTCTTC.

This clonotype was seen just once. This chain links TRBV24-1 with TRBJ1-5, with D tentatively TRBD1 (5 bases). This CDR3 is built from 16 residues. Trimming left V 4 bases short and J 2 bases short, with 14 bases between. From germline, CDR1 is KGHDR and CDR2 SFDVKD. The CDR3 reads CATSDPTDPGNQPQHF. The CDR3, as DNA: TGTGCCACCAGTGACCCGACAGATCCGGGCAATCAGCCCCAGCATTTT.

A word on this clonotype: The junction differs from germline at one of its ends, possibly a read error. The chain uses TRBV7-9 and TRBJ2-1; no reliable D call. From germline, CDR1 is SEHNR and CDR2 FQNEAQ (reference sequence). The CDR3 is made up of 16 amino acids. The CDR3 DNA reads as TGTGCCTGCAGCTTGGAGCTAGTTCAGCCCTACAATGAGCAGTTCTTC. Translating gives CACSLELVQPYNEQFF.

In its sample, this clonotype was seen a few times. The V and J genes are TRBV6-6 and TRBJ2-1; 16 nucleotides match TRBD2. Germline trimming cut 2 bases from V and 5 bases from J; bases unmatched to any gene: 3. Germline V gene lookup returns CDR1 MNHNY and CDR2 SVGAGI (reference sequence). CDR3 size: 17 residues. The CDR3 region is CASSYGTSGGGDNEQFF. In DNA, the CDR3 is TGTGCCAGCAGTTACGGGACTAGCGGGGGGGGAGACAATGAGCAGTTCTTC.

J is TRBJ1-1 and V is TRBV5-1; no definite D call. With 0 bases removed from V and 5 bases from J, the gap between germline ends came to 8 bases. The CDR3 has 13 amino acids. Germline lookup yields CDR1 SGHRS and CDR2 YFSETQ. CDR3 region: CASSLVAETEAFF. The CDR3 DNA is TGCGCCAGCAGCTTGGTGGCAGAAACTGAAGCTTTCTTT.

The chain combines TRBV5-1 with TRBJ1-1; 9 bases agree with TRBD1. The junction had 1 base not matched to a gene; V was cut back by 4 bases and J by 0 bases. The CDR3 sequence is 14 residues long. CDR1 and CDR2 from the germline V gene are SGHRS and YFSETQ. CDR3 residues: CASSGTGMNTEAFF. The CDR3, as DNA: TGCGCCAGCAGCGGGACAGGGATGAACACTGAAGCTTTCTTT.

V and J are TRBV6-1 and TRBJ1-2; D gene uncertain. V lost 3 bases and J 13 bases, leaving 9 bases between the germline ends. Germline V gene sequence: CDR1 MNHNS, CDR2 SASEGT. This CDR3 is built from 10 residues. Here the CDR3 DNA reads TGTGCCAGCAGTGAGTCGTTAATCACCTTC. The encoded protein is CASSESLITF.

The V and J genes are TRBV24-1 and TRBJ1-2; 8 bases line up with TRBD1. V lost 0 bases, J lost 5 bases, and 4 bases stayed unmatched. CDR1 and CDR2 from the germline V gene are KGHDR and SFDVKD. The CDR3 covers 15 residues. The CDR3 DNA reads as TGTGCCACCAGTGATTTGCAGGGGGCCGAGTATGGCTACACCTTC. It encodes CATSDLQGAEYGYTF.

This clonotype has a single count. The J gene is TRBJ2-1, the V gene TRBV11-2, with D hard to call. The V end lost 9 bases, the J end lost 3 bases, and 12 bases lay between the germline ends. The germline V gene has CDR1 SGHAT and CDR2 FQNNGV. The CDR3 sequence is 13 residues long. This chain's CDR3 is CASGAFFYNEQFF. CDR3 nucleotides: TGTGCCAGTGGCGCTTTTTTCTACAATGAGCAGTTCTTC.

This clonotype came up many times. CDR3 DNA: TGTGCCATCAGTGAGTCTATACGGGGGACAGAGACCCAGTACTTC. This translates into CAISESIRGTETQYF. The chain links TRBV10-3 to TRBJ2-5; weak D call: TRBD2 (6 bases). CDR3 length: 15 amino acids. V lost 0 bases to trimming and J lost 4 bases, with 12 bases between them. Germline V gene lookup returns CDR1 ENHRY and CDR2 SYGVKD.